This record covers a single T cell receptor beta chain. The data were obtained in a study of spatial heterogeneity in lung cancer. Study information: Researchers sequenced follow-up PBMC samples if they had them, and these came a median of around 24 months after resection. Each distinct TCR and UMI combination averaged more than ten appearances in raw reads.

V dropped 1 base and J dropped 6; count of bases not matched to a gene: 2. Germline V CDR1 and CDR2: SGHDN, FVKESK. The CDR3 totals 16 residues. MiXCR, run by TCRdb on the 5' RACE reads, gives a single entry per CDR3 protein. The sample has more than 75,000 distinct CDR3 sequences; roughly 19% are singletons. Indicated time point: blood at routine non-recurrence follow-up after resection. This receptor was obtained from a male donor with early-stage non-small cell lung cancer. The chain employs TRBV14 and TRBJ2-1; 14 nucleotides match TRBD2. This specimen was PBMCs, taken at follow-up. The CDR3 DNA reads TGTGCCAGCAGCCAAGTTGGGACTAGCGGGGGCAATGAGCAGTTCTTC. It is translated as CASSQVGTSGGNEQFF.